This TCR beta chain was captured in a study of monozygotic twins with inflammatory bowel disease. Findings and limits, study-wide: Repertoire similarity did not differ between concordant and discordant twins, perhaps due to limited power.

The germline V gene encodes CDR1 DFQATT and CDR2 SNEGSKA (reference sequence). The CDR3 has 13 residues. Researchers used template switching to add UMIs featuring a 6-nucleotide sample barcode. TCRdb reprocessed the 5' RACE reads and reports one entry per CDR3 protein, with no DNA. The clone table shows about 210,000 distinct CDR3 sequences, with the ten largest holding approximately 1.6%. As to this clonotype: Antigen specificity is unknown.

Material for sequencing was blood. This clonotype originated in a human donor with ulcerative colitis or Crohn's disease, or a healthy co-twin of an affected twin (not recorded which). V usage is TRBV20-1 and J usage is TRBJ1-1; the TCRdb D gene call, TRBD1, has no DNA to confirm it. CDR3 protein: CSASKQGGTEAFF.